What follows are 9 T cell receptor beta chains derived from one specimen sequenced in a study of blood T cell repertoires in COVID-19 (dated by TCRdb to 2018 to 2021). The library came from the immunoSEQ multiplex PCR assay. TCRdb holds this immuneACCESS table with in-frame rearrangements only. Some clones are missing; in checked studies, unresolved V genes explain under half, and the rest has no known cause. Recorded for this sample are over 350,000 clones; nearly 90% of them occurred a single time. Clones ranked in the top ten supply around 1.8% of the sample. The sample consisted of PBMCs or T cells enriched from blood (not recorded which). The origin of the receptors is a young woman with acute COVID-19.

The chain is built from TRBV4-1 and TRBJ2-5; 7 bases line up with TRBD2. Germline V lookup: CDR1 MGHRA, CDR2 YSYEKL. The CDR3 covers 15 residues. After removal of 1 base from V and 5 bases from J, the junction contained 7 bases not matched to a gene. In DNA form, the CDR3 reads TGCGCCAGCAGCCAAGGTAACGGACTAGTGGAGACCCAGTACTTC. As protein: CASSQGNGLVETQYF.

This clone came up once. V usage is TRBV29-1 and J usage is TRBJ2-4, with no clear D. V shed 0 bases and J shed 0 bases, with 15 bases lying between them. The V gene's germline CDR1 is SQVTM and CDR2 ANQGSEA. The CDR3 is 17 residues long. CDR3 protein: CSVEDHESPLAKNIQYF. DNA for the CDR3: TGCAGCGTTGAAGATCACGAGTCTCCTCTAGCCAAAAACATTCAGTACTTC.

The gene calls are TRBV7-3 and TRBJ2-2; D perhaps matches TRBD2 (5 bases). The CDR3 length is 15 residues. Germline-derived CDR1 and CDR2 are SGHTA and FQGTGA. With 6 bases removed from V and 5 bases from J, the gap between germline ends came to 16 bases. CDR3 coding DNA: TGTGCCAGCAGTCAGGATAACCGGGATACCGGGGAGCTGTTTTTT. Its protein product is CASSQDNRDTGELFF.

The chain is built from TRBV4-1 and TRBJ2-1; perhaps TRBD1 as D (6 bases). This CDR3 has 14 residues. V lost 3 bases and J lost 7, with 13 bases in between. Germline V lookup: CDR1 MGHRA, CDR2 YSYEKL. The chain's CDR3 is CASSHGTPWNEQFF. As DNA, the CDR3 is TGCGCCAGCAGCCATGGGACACCGTGGAATGAGCAGTTCTTC.

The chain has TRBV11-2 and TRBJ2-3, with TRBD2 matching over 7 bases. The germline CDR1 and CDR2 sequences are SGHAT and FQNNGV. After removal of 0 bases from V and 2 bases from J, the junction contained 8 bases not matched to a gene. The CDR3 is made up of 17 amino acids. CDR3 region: CASSLDRASGNTDTQYF. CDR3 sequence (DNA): TGTGCCAGCAGCTTAGATCGGGCTAGCGGAAACACAGATACGCAGTATTTT. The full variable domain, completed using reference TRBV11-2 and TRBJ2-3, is EAGVAQSPRYKIIEKRQSVAFWCNPISGHATLYWYQQILGQGPKLLIQFQNNGVVDDSQLPKDRFSAERLKGVDSTLKIQPAKLEDSAVYLCASSLDRASGNTDTQYFGPGTRLTVL.

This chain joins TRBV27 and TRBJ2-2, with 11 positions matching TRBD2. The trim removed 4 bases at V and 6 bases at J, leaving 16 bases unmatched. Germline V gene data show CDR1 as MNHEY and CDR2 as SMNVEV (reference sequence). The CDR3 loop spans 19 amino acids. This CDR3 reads CASSSTVISGRALPGELFF. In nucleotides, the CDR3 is TGTGCCAGCAGTTCAACGGTTATTAGCGGGAGGGCCCTCCCCGGGGAGCTGTTTTTT.

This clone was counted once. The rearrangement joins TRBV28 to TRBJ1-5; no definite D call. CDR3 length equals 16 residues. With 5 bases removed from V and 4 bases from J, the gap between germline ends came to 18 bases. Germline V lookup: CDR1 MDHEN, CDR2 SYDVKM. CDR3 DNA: TGTGCCAGCAGTCCTGCCCCCGAGGCCCGAAATCAGCCCCAGCATTTT. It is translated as CASSPAPEARNQPQHF.

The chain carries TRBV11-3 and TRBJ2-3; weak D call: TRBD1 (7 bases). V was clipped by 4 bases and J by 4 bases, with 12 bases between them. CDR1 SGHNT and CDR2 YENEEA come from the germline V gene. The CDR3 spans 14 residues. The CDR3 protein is CASSSSRGADTQYF. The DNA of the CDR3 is TGTGCCAGCAGCTCAAGCAGGGGGGCAGATACGCAGTATTTT.

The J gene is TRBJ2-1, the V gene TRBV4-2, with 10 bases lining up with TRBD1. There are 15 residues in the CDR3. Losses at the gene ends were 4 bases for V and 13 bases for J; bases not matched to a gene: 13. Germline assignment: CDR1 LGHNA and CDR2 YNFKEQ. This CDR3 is CASSPGTGDTYRQFF. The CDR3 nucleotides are TGTGCCAGCAGCCCCGGGACAGGGGACACCTATAGACAGTTCTTC.